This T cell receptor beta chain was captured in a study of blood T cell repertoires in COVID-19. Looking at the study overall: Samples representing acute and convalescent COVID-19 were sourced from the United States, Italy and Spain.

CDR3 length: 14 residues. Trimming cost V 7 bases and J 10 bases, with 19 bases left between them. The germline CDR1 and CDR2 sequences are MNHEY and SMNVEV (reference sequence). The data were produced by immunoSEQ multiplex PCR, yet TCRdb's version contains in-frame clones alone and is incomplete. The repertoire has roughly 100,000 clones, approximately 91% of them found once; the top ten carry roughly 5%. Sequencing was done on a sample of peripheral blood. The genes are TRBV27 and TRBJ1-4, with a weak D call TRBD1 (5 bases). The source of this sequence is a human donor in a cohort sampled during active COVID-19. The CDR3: CASTYGGSFGKLFF. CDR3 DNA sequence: TGTGCCAGCACCTACGGGGGTAGTTTTGGAAAACTGTTTTTT.